One and the same sample provided the 16 T cell receptor beta chains below, sequenced in a study of blood T cell repertoires in COVID-19. The assay was immunoSEQ multiplex PCR, and TCRdb's table has in-frame clones only and misses some. The data contain 300,000 to 400,000 clones, roughly nine tenths of them singletons. Material: PBMCs or T cells enriched from blood (not recorded which). Every receptor here comes from a man in his fifties or sixties who had recovered from COVID-19.

Only one count was recorded for this clone. The V gene is TRBV25-1, the J gene TRBJ1-6; D gene unclear. This CDR3 is 13 amino acids long. With 6 bases removed from V and 7 bases from J, the gap between germline ends came to 10 bases. Germline CDR1 reads MGHDK; CDR2 reads SYGVNS. CDR3 nucleotides: TGTGCCAGCAGGCCTGGAGGGAATTCACCCCTCCACTTT. Its translation is CASRPGGNSPLHF. The entire variable domain, with the rest obtained from reference TRBV25-1 and TRBJ1-6, is as follows: EADIYQTPRYLVIGTGKKITLECSQTMGHDKMYWYQQDPGMELHLIHYSYGVNSTEKGDLSSESTVSRIRTEHFPLTLESARPSHTSQYLCASRPGGNSPLHFGNGTRLTVT.

In this sample, this clone turned up many times. V and J are TRBV7-2 and TRBJ2-3; 10 bases fit TRBD2. Germline trimming cut 3 bases from V and 6 bases from J; bases unmatched to any gene: 3. CDR1 and CDR2 from the germline V gene are SGHTA and FQGNSA. The CDR3 has 14 residues. DNA for the CDR3: TGTGCCAGCAGCTTGGGACTAGCGTTTGATACGCAGTATTTT. This codes for CASSLGLAFDTQYF.

The chain has TRBV24-1 and TRBJ1-6; tentative D call: TRBD1 (5 bases). The V gene lost 5 bases and the J gene lost 7 bases, with 8 bases spanning the gap. Germline CDR1 and CDR2: KGHDR and SFDVKD. The CDR3 runs 13 residues. CDR3 sequence reads: CATSARQNSPLHF. The CDR3 nucleotides are TGTGCCACCAGTGCCAGACAGAATTCACCCCTCCACTTT.

The rearrangement uses TRBV28 and TRBJ2-1, with D possibly TRBD2 on 6 matching bases. Germline V lookup: CDR1 MDHEN, CDR2 SYDVKM. V dropped 1 base and J dropped 9 bases, with 13 bases sitting between them. The CDR3 is made up of 14 amino acids. The CDR3 DNA sequence: TGTGCCAGCAGTTTATCGGGTCAGGAGGGTGAGCAGTTCTTC. It codes for CASSLSGQEGEQFF.

CDR3 sequence (DNA): TGTGCCAGCAGAATGTTTAACACGATCAATCAGCCCCAGCATTTT. It yields the protein CASRMFNTINQPQHF. The chain joins TRBV5-4 to TRBJ1-5; no firm D call. Germline values: CDR1 SGHNT, CDR2 YYREEE (reference sequence). The CDR3 is 15 residues long. Trimming left V 5 bases short and J 3 bases short, with 15 bases between.

This chain uses TRBV7-3 with TRBJ2-1; D not certain. Germline V gene lookup returns CDR1 SGHTA and CDR2 FQGTGA. V shed 5 bases and J shed 12 bases, with 14 bases lying between them. The CDR3 spans 12 residues. The CDR3 reads CASSLEVGLQFF. CDR3 in DNA: TGTGCCAGCAGCCTAGAGGTTGGTTTGCAGTTCTTC. Complete variable domain (other parts from reference TRBV7-3 and TRBJ2-1): GAGVSQTPSNKVTEKGKYVELRCDPISGHTALYWYRQSLGQGPEFLIYFQGTGAADDSGLPNDRFFAVRPEGSVSTLKIQRTERGDSAVYLCASSLEVGLQFFGPGTRLTVL.

DNA of the CDR3: TGTGCCAGAAGCTTGTTTGACCAGGGCTTAAATACGCAGTATTTT. Its protein product is CARSLFDQGLNTQYF. This chain links TRBV5-3 with TRBJ2-3; D may be TRBD1 (5 bases). TRBV5-3 is marked as an open reading frame, function uncertain. CDR3 size: 15 residues. V was clipped by 1 base and J by 7 bases, with 16 bases between them.

This clone was recorded many times. The chain has TRBV29-1 and TRBJ2-1, with TRBD2 matching 12 bases. This CDR3 region has 14 residues. CDR1 is SQVTM, CDR2 ANQGSEA, per germline. V lost 7 bases to trimming and J lost 10 bases; unmatched junction nucleotides: 11. CDR3 sequence (DNA): TGCAGCGCCCTCCGACTAGCGGGAGACTTGGAGCAGTTCTTC. Protein sequence: CSALRLAGDLEQFF.

In the case of this clone: This sample includes further DNA sequences coding for the same CDR3. This chain links TRBV27 with TRBJ2-7; D ambiguous. The ends were cut back, 2 bases at V and 2 bases at J, with 7 bases in the middle. CDR3 length equals 13 residues. CDR1 is MNHEY and CDR2 is SMNVEV in the germline V gene (reference sequence). The CDR3 region is CASSLARTYEQYF. The CDR3 nucleotides read TGTGCCAGCAGTTTAGCGAGGACCTACGAGCAGTACTTC.

This rearrangement joins TRBV6-2 or TRBV6-3 to TRBJ1-2, with D unclear. V lost 2 bases, J lost 4 bases, and 26 bases lay in between. CDR1 MNHEY and CDR2 SVGEGT come from the germline V gene. The CDR3 runs to 19 residues. CDR3 in amino acids: CASSYPWVLRGSYPYGYTF. CDR3 bases: TGTGCCAGCAGTTACCCTTGGGTACTGCGTGGGAGCTACCCCTATGGCTACACCTTC.

This clone was recorded a few times. The V call is TRBV9, the J call TRBJ1-4; 12 bases match TRBD1. J gave up 3 bases and V 3 bases, and 6 bases lay outside the gene matches. CDR1 SGDLS and CDR2 YYNGEE come from the germline V gene. The CDR3 runs 17 residues. The CDR3 DNA reads as TGTGCCAGCAGCGAGGGACAGGGGGCTAGGGCTAATGAAAAACTGTTTTTT. The encoded protein is CASSEGQGARANEKLFF.

The chain couples TRBV12-3 or TRBV12-4 to TRBJ1-2, with 7 nucleotides matching TRBD1. With 4 bases clipped from V and 8 bases from J, the junction kept 7 bases outside the gene matches. This CDR3 comprises 13 residues. CDR3 sequence (DNA): TGTGCCAGCAGTTCCCACAGGGGCGGAGGCTACACCTTC. Translated: CASSSHRGGGYTF.

The chain carries TRBV7-8 and TRBJ1-1; 12 nucleotides line up with TRBD1. The CDR3 is 15 residues long. Looked up from germline, CDR1 is SGHVS and CDR2 is FQNEAQ. After removal of 5 bases from V and 6 bases from J, the junction contained 7 bases not matched to a gene. This CDR3 reads CASSGRDRGPAEAFF. CDR3 nucleotide sequence: TGTGCCAGCAGCGGGAGGGACAGGGGGCCTGCTGAAGCTTTCTTT.

With regard to this clone: Other DNA sequences in the sample encode the same CDR3. This chain connects TRBV5-1 to TRBJ1-1, with 7 bases lining up with TRBD1. Germline V gene data show CDR1 as SGHRS and CDR2 as YFSETQ. Trimming removed 5 bases from V and 5 bases from J; junction bases left unmatched: 6. CDR3 length: 13 amino acids. The CDR3 region is CASSLGGGTEAFF. The CDR3 DNA follows: TGCGCCAGCAGTTTAGGGGGCGGGACTGAAGCTTTCTTT. Variable domain in full (rest from reference TRBV5-1 and TRBJ1-1): KAGVTQTPRYLIKTRGQQVTLSCSPISGHRSVSWYQQTPGQGLQFLFEYFSETQRNKGNFPGRFSGRQFSNSRSEMNVSTLELGDSALYLCASSLGGGTEAFFGQGTRLTVV.

In this sample, this clone turned up once. V is TRBV15 and J is TRBJ2-7; D gene uncertain. Germline CDR1 is LNHNV and CDR2 is YYDKDF (reference sequence). The CDR3 is 16 residues long. V lost 1 base to trimming and J lost 3 bases, with 16 bases between them. The CDR3 here is CATSRGAASSYYEQYF. CDR3 nucleotide sequence: TGTGCCACCAGCAGAGGCGCGGCTAGTTCATACTACGAGCAGTACTTC.

This rearrangement joins TRBV4-2 to TRBJ2-2; possibly TRBD2 for D (5 bases). The germline V gene has CDR1 LGHNA and CDR2 YNFKEQ. The CDR3 loop spans 17 amino acids. Trimming pared 0 bases from V and 0 bases from J, leaving 11 bases between. In DNA, the CDR3 is TGTGCCAGCAGCCAAGACGGGATGGGTACGAACACCGGGGAGCTGTTTTTT. Translating it yields CASSQDGMGTNTGELFF.